This TCR beta chain originates from a study of metastatic and nonmetastatic thyroid tumors (dated by TCRdb to the early 2020s). Some background on the complete study: Repertoires from peripheral blood and from tumor or nodule tissue samples of malignant and benign thyroid patients were compared.

With respect to this clone: Its target antigen remains unknown. Base qualities are not at hand, and no much larger clone is one base apart.

Overall results and qualifications from the work: In both blood and tumor samples, TCR beta diversity was reported to be significantly higher in malignant tumors than in benign nodules.

Inclusive of the bounding cysteine and phenylalanine, the CDR3 is 14 residues long. Here the CDR3 DNA is all that survives: 42 bases in frame from base 1. For CDR1 and CDR2, the germline V gene lists SGHTA and FQGNSA. V was cut back by 5 bases and J by 8 bases, leaving a gap of 18 bases between them. The library came from PCR. TCRdb names Illumina HiSeq 4000 as the instrument used. High-throughput sequencing was used to profile the CDR3 region of the TCR beta-chain in every patient. The published analysis was carried out like this. CDR3 differences across clinicopathological groups were used to build a classifier for discriminating distant-metastatic papillary thyroid cancer patients. The Shannon index was used to measure repertoire diversity, and the Morisita-Horn index was used to measure how similar tumor and blood repertoires were. TCRdb took the public reads, trimmed them with fastp at Q25, ran MiXCR for clone calling and kept in-frame beta chains. Clone size and V and J calls follow TCRdb, not the original study. The sample yields roughly 4,100 clones; 34% were counted once. 25% to 30% of the sample is in the top ten clones.

No patient had received any treatment before thyroid surgery. Using T-cell receptor beta sequencing, the study looked back at clinical samples from patients collected from about 2011 to 2018. This TCR came from a female donor with papillary thyroid cancer or a benign thyroid nodule (not recorded which). Some clones in this sample may be carry-over from other donors' samples. Sequenced material: adjacent normal tissue. The chain links TRBV7-2 with TRBJ1-2; no confident D gene assignment can be made. CDR3 loop: CASSPQVGGEGYTF. The DNA sequence is as follows: TGTGCCAGCAGCCCCCAGGTGGGAGGTGAGGGCTACACCTTC.